Sequencing of this TCR beta chain was carried out in a study of patients and donors after allogeneic stem cell transplantation. Trimming shortened V by 5 bases and J by 8 bases, and 10 bases separated the two germline ends. The germline V gene encodes CDR1 DFQATT and CDR2 SNEGSKA (reference sequence). This CDR3 contains 11 residues. Via MiXCR, TCRdb re-called the RT-PCR reads, giving one row per CDR3 protein. The sample carries 400,000 to 450,000 distinct CDR3 sequences, around 15% recorded once. Material for sequencing was blood, either unsorted or a sorted T cell fraction (not recorded which). This chain connects TRBV20-1 to TRBJ2-1; the D is unclear. This clonotype was obtained from a human donor who was either an allogeneic HSCT recipient or a stem cell or donor lymphocyte infusion donor (not recorded which). It is not recorded whose cells these are; they may come from a transplant donor. The CDR3 sequence: CSARPFYEQFF. DNA of the CDR3: TGCAGTGCTCGCCCCTTTTATGAGCAGTTCTTC.